This TCR beta chain was documented in a study of blood T cells in healthy people across ages. A second roughly 7 to 11 cycle PCR used barcoded and J-beta primers. A template-switch adaptor that had 12 random nucleotides put a tag on each cDNA molecule. MiXCR, applied by TCRdb to the 5' RACE reads, yields one record per CDR3 protein. The sample lists 800,000 or so distinct CDR3 sequences, approximately 67% occurring once. Germline-derived CDR1 and CDR2 are SGHVS and FNYEAQ. The length of the CDR3 is 15 residues. J was trimmed by 8 bases and V by 4 bases; bases with no gene match: 8. This clonotype originated in a man aged 25 to 40 in good health. This chain links TRBV7-6 with TRBJ1-4; 9 bases agree with TRBD1. Sequenced material: blood. The CDR3 reads CASSSSGTGPEKLFF. CDR3 sequence (DNA): TGTGCCAGCAGCTCCTCCGGGACAGGGCCAGAAAAACTGTTTTTT.